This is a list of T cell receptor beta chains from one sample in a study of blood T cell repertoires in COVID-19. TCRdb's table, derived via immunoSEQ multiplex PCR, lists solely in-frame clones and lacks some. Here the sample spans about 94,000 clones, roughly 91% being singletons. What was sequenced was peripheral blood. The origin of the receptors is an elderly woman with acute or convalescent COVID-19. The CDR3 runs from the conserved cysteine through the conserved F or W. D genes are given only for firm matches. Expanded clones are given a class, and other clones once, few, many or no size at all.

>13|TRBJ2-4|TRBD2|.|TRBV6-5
CASTGNGGNIQYF
TGTGCCAGCACCGGCAACGGGGGGAACATTCAGTACTTC
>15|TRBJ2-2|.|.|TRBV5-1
CASSLDSSNTGELFF
TGCGCCAGCAGCTTGGATTCTTCGAACACCGGGGAGCTGTTTTTT
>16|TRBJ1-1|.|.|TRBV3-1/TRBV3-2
CASISWGGGMNTEAFF
TGTGCCAGCATCTCTTGGGGGGGAGGGATGAACACTGAAGCTTTCTTT
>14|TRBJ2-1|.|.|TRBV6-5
CASSSPGGWNEQFF
TGTGCCAGCAGTTCACCAGGGGGGTGGAATGAGCAGTTCTTC
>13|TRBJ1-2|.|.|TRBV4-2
CASSQDGGTGYTF
TGTGCCAGCAGTCAAGACGGAGGGACCGGCTACACCTTC
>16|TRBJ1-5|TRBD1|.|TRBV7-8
CASSPTLDRVNQPQHF
TGTGCCAGCAGCCCTACCCTCGACAGGGTCAATCAGCCCCAGCATTTT
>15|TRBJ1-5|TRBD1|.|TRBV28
CASSFPRQGGQPQHF
TGTGCCAGCAGTTTCCCACGACAGGGAGGTCAGCCCCAGCATTTT
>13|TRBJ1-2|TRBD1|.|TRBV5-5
CASSPDRGLGYTF
TGTGCCAGCAGCCCTGACAGGGGGCTTGGCTACACCTTC
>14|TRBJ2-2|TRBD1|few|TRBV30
CAWGQGINTGELFF
TGTGCCTGGGGACAGGGGATAAACACCGGGGAGCTGTTTTTT
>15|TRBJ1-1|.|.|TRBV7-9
CASSPLQGRNTEAFF
TGTGCCAGCAGCCCTCTACAGGGAAGGAACACTGAAGCTTTCTTT
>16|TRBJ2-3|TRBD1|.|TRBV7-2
CASSFRQGEGTDTQYF
TGTGCCAGCAGCTTCCGACAGGGGGAGGGCACAGATACGCAGTATTTT
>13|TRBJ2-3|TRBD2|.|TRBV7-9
CADQGLGTDTQYF
TGTGCTGATCAGGGACTAGGGACAGATACGCAGTATTTT
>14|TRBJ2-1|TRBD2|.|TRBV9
CASSVYGGINEQFF
TGTGCCAGCAGCGTATACGGGGGGATTAATGAGCAGTTCTTC
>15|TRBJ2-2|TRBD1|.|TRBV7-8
CASSPGQGAGGELFF
TGTGCCAGCAGCCCTGGACAGGGGGCAGGCGGGGAGCTGTTTTTT
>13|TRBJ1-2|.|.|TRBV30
CAWSGPGVYGYTF
TGTGCCTGGAGTGGACCCGGGGTTTATGGCTACACCTTC
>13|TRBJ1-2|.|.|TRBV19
CASSPPGNYGYTF
TGTGCCAGTAGTCCCCCGGGGAACTATGGCTACACCTTC
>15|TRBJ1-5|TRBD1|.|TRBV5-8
CASIGQGAGNQPQHF
TGTGCCAGCATTGGACAGGGGGCAGGCAATCAGCCCCAGCATTTT
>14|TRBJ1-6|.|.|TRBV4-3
CASSQEGQGSPLHF
TGCGCCAGCAGCCAAGAGGGGCAGGGATCACCCCTCCACTTT
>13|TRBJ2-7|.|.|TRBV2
CASSLADSYEQYF
TGTGCCAGCAGCTTAGCGGACTCCTACGAGCAGTACTTC
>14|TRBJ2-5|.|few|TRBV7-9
CASSSRFREETQYF
TGTGCCAGCAGCTCACGGTTCAGGGAAGAGACCCAGTACTTC
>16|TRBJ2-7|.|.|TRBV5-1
CASSWEGVQHSYEQYF
TGCGCCAGCAGCTGGGAGGGGGTACAGCACTCCTACGAGCAGTACTTC
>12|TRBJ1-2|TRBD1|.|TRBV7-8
CASREDRGGYTF
TGTGCCAGCAGGGAAGACAGGGGGGGCTACACCTTC
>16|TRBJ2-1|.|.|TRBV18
CASSPLGTPTNNEQFF
TGTGCCAGCTCACCACTCGGGACACCAACTAACAATGAGCAGTTCTTC
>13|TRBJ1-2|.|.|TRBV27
CASSFRGQEGYTF
TGTGCCAGCAGTTTCCGGGGTCAAGAAGGCTACACCTTC
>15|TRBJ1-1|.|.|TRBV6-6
CASSQDSRMNTEAFF
TGTGCCAGCAGCCAGGACAGCCGGATGAACACTGAAGCTTTCTTT
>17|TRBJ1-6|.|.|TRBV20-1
CSASKLSTSGYNSPLHF
TGCAGTGCTAGTAAATTATCTACCTCGGGGTATAATTCACCCCTCCACTTT
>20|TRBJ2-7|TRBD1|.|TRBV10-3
CAISDRLDRGFGSGTYEQYF
TGTGCCATCAGTGACCGCTTGGACAGGGGGTTTGGTAGCGGGACCTACGAGCAGTACTTC
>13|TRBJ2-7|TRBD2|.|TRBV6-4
CASSTGRPYEQYF
TGTGCCAGCAGTACCGGGAGGCCCTACGAGCAGTACTTC
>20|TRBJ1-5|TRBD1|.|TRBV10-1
CASSEYGRQGWPVGNQPQHF
TGCGCCAGCAGTGAGTATGGGAGACAGGGTTGGCCGGTGGGCAATCAGCCCCAGCATTTT
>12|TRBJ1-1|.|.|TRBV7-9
CASRGAGTEAFF
TGTGCCAGCCGGGGAGCGGGCACTGAAGCTTTCTTT